This TCR beta chain was sequenced during a study of blood T cell repertoires in COVID-19. Study as a whole: Researchers got acute and convalescent COVID-19 samples from the United States, Italy and Spain. The cDNA or gDNA used as material had been derived from T cells, B-cell-depleted T cells, or PBMCs.

In the original processing: Estimation of nucleated cell counts was performed using reference gene primer amplification. TCRdb's copy holds only in-frame clones and misses some; the assay was immunoSEQ multiplex PCR. V, J and clone size are those of that table, while D and trimming were read from the DNA. The sample consists of roughly 21,000 clones, 83% of them appearing once. CDR3 length: 16 residues. The germline gives CDR1 LNHDA, CDR2 SQIVND (reference sequence). V was pared by 4 bases and J by 10 bases, with 15 bases of the junction left unmatched. The rearrangement joins TRBV19 to TRBJ2-1; 8 bases are a match to TRBD2. The receptor was isolated from a human donor in a cohort sampled during active COVID-19. The sequenced sample was peripheral blood. The CDR3 DNA follows: TGTGCCAGTAGTAGGGCGGGGGGCTCACGTGGACTAGAGCAGTTCTTC. This sequence encodes CASSRAGGSRGLEQFF.